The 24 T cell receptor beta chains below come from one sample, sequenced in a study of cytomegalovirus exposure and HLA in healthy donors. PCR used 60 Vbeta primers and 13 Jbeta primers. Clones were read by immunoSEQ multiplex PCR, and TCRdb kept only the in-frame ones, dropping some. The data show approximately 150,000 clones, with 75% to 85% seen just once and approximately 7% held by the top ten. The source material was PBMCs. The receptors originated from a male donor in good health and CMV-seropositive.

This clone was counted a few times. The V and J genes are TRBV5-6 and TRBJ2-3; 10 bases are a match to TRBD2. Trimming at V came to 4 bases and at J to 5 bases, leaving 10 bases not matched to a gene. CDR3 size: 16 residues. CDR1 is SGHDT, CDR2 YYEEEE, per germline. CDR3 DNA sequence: TGTGCCAGCAGCCCAGCGGGGGGGACTTTCTTAGATACGCAGTATTTT. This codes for CASSPAGGTFLDTQYF.

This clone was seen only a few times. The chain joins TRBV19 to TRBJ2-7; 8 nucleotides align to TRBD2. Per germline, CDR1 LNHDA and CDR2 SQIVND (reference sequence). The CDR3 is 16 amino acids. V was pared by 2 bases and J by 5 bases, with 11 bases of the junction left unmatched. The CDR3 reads CASSISHRAGGNEQYF. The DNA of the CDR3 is TGTGCCAGTAGTATATCTCACCGGGCGGGGGGTAACGAGCAGTACTTC.

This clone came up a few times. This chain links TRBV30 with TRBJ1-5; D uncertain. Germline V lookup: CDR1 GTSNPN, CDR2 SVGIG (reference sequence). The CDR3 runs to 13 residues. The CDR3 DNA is TGTGCTTGCCAACGGGATTCTAATCAGCCCCAGCATTTT. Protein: CACQRDSNQPQHF. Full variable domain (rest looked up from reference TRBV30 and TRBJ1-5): SQTIHQWPATLVQPVGSPLSLECTVEGTSNPNLYWYRQAAGRGLQLLFYSVGIGQISSEVPQNLSASRPQDRQFILSSKKLLLSDSGFYLCACQRDSNQPQHFGDGTRLSIL.

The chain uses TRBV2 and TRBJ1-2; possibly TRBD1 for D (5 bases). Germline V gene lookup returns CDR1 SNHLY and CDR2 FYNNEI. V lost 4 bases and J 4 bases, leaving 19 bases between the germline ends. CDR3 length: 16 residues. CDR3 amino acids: CASSGGADRSRYGYTF. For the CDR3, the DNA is TGTGCCAGCAGTGGGGGCGCGGACCGGTCCCGCTATGGCTACACCTTC.

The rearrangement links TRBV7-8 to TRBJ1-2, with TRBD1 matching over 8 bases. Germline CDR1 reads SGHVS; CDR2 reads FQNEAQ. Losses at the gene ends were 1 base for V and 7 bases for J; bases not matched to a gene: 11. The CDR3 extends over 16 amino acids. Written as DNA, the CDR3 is TGTGCCAGCAGCTTAGTGGCAGGGGGCGATGTCACTGGCTACACCTTC. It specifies CASSLVAGGDVTGYTF.

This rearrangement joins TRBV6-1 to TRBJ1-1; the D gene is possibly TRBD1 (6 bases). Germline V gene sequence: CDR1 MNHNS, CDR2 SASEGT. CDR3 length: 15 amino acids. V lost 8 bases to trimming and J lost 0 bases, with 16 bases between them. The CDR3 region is CASVGTRRLNTEAFF. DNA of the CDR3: TGTGCCAGCGTCGGGACAAGGCGCTTGAACACTGAAGCTTTCTTT.

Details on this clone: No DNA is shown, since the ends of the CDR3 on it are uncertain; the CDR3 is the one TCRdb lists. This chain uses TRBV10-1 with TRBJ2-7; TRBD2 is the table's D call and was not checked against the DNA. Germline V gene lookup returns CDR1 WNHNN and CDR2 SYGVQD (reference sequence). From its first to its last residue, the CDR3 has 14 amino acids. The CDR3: CADYPCGGRYEQYF.

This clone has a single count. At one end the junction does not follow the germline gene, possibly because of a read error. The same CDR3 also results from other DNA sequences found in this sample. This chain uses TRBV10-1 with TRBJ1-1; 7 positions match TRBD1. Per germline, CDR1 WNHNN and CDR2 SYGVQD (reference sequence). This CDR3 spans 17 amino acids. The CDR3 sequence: CASSDPGVWQGDTEAFF. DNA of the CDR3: TGCGCCAGCAGTGACCCCGGTGTTTGGCAGGGGGACACTGAGGCTTTCTTT.

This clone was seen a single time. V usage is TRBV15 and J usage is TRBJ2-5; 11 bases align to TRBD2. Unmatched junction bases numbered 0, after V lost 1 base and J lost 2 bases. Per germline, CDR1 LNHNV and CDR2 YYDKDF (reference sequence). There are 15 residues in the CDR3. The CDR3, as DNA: TGTGCCACCAGCAGAGGGACTAGCGGGCAAGAGACCCAGTACTTC. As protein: CATSRGTSGQETQYF.

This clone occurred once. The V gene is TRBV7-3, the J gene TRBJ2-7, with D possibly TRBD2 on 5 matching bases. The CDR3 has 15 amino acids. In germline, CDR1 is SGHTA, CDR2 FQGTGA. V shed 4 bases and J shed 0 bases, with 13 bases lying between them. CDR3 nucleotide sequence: TGTGCCAGCAGCTCCACAGCGGCTGACTCCTACGAGCAGTACTTC. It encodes CASSSTAADSYEQYF.

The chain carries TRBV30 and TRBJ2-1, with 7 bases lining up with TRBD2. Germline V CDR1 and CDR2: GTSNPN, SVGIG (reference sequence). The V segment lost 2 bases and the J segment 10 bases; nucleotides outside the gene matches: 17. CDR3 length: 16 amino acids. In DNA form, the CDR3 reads TGTGCCTGGAGTAATCCGCTCGCTAGCGGAGGAGACGAGCAGTTCTTC. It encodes CAWSNPLASGGDEQFF.

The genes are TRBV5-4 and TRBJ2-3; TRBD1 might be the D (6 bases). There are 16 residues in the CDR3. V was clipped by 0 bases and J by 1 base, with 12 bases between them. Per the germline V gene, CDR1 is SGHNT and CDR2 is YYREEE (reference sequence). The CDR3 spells CASSLDRARGTDTQYF. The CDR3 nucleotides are TGTGCCAGCAGCTTGGACAGGGCGAGGGGCACAGATACGCAGTATTTT.

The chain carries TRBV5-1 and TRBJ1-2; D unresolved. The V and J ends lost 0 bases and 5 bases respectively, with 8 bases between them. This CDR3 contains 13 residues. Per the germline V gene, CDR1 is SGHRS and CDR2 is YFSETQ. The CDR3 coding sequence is TGCGCCAGCAGCTTGGAACCGGAGTATGGCTACACCTTC. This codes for CASSLEPEYGYTF.

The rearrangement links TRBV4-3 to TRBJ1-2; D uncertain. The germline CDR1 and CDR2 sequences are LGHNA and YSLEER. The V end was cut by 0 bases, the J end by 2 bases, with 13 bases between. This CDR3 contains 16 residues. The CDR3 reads CASSQDGSLVNYGYTF. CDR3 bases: TGCGCCAGCAGCCAAGATGGGTCGCTAGTCAACTATGGCTACACCTTC.

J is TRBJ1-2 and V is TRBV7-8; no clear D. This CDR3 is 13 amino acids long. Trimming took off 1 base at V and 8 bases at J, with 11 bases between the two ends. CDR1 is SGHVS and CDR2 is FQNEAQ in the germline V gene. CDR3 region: CASSLGGNEGYTF. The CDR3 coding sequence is TGTGCCAGCAGCTTAGGAGGTAACGAAGGCTACACCTTC.

For the CDR3, the DNA is TGTGCCAGCAGCGGACGGGACACCAACTACGAGCAGTACTTC. This sequence encodes CASSGRDTNYEQYF. This rearrangement joins TRBV9 to TRBJ2-7; perhaps TRBD1 as D (6 bases). This CDR3 contains 14 residues. CDR1 and CDR2 (germline): SGDLS, YYNGEE. Trimming took 3 bases from V and 3 from J, leaving 13 bases between them.

CDR3 residues: CASSVGASENEQFF. CDR3 DNA: TGTGCCAGCAGCGTAGGGGCTAGCGAAAATGAGCAGTTCTTC. This chain uses TRBV9 with TRBJ2-1; D perhaps matches TRBD2 (6 bases). Germline V gene data show CDR1 as SGDLS and CDR2 as YYNGEE. CDR3 length: 14 amino acids. Trimming removed 0 bases from V and 7 bases from J, with 11 bases in between.

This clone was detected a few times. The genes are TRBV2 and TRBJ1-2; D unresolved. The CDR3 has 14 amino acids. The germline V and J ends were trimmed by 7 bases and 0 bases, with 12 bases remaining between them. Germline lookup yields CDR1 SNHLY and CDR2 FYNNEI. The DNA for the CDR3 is TGTGCCAGCATGAGGAACACTGCTAACTATGGCTACACCTTC. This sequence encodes CASMRNTANYGYTF.

The CDR3 DNA sequence: TGTGCCAGCAGCCGGGGTGTGAATGAGCAGTTCTTC. It encodes CASSRGVNEQFF. V usage is TRBV11-3 and J usage is TRBJ2-1, with a possible D match to TRBD2 (5 bases). V was shortened by 5 bases and J by 7 bases, with 9 bases between the two germline ends. The germline V gene has CDR1 SGHNT and CDR2 YENEEA. CDR3 length equals 12 residues. Full variable domain (rest looked up from reference TRBV11-3 and TRBJ2-1): EAGVVQSPRYKIIEKKQPVAFWCNPISGHNTLYWYLQNLGQGPELLIRYENEEAVDDSQLPKDRFSAERLKGVDSTLKIQPAELGDSAVYLCASSRGVNEQFFGPGTRLTVL.

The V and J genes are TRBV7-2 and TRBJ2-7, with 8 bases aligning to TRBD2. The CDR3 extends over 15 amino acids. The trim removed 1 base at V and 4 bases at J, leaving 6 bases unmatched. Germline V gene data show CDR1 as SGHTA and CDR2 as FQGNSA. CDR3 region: CASSLGGGGRYEQYF. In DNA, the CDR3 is TGTGCCAGCAGCTTAGGCGGCGGGGGGAGGTACGAGCAGTACTTC.

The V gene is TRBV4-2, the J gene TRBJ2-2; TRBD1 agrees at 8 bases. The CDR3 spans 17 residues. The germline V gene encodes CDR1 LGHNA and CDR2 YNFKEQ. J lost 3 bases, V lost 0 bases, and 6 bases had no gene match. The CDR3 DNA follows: TGTGCCAGCAGCCAAGAAGTCCAGGGGGCGTACACCGGGGAGCTGTTTTTT. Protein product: CASSQEVQGAYTGELFF.

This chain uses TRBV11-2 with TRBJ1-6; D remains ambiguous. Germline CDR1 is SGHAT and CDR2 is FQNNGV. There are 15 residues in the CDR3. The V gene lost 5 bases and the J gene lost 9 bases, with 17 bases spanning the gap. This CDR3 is CASSSGSRGSSPLHF. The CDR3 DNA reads TGTGCCAGCAGCAGCGGGAGCCGGGGATCTTCACCCCTCCACTTT.

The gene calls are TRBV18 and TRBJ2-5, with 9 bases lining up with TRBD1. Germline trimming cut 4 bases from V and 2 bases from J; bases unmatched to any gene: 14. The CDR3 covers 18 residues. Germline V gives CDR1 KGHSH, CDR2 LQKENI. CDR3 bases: TGTGCCAGCTCACGGGGACAGGGATACGTAGCTGGGCAAGAGACCCAGTACTTC. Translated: CASSRGQGYVAGQETQYF.

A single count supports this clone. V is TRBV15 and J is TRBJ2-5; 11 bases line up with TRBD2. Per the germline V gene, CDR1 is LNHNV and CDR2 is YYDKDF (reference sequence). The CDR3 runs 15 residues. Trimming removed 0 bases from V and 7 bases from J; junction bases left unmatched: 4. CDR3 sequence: CATSREASGGRTQYF. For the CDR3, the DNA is TGTGCCACCAGCAGAGAGGCTAGCGGGGGGCGGACCCAGTACTTC.